This T cell receptor beta chain was recorded in a study of blood T cells in healthy people across ages. Alongside a J-beta primer mix, a sample-barcoded 5' primer served in a second PCR lasting about 7 to 12 cycles. TCRdb re-derived calls from the 5' RACE reads in MiXCR, one entry per CDR3 protein. The sample includes roughly 800,000 distinct CDR3 sequences, roughly 25% seen only once; the top ten take 3% to 4.5%. Aged about 6 to 95, donors were systemically healthy Caucasians from Russia. These data also featured in a second study, about T cells of mothers and their children. From that paper: Each child gave a few million TCR beta CDR3 reads (each mother, over 9 million). Versus unrelated pairs, overlap was slightly higher in related mother-child pairs, without reaching significance.

Sequencing input: blood. The sequence was obtained from a boy aged 5-17 years in good health.

DNA for the CDR3: TGTGCCACCAGTGCCCGGGACAGGGGGGATCAGCCCCAGCATTTT. Translating gives CATSARDRGDQPQHF. The rearrangement uses TRBV24-1 and TRBJ1-5, with 11 bases aligning to TRBD1. This CDR3 is built from 15 residues. Trimming removed 5 bases from V and 5 bases from J; junction bases left unmatched: 4. The germline V gene encodes CDR1 KGHDR and CDR2 SFDVKD.